This T cell receptor beta chain appears in the sequencing data of a study of T cell responses to AZD1222 COVID-19 vaccine. Whole-study findings and limits: White British donors predominated, females outnumbered males, and clonal diversity was possibly underestimated. In all cases, repertoires were sampled only after the peak T cell response.

Generated by immunoSEQ multiplex PCR, the TCRdb table keeps only in-frame clones and is missing some. The sample comprises around 120,000 clones, 87% of which are singletons, and roughly 1.3% rests with the top ten. In this sample, this clone is medium-sized. Antigen specificity is unknown. The J segment lost 7 bases and the V segment lost 7 bases, leaving 10 bases of the junction unmatched. The V gene's germline CDR1 is LNHDA and CDR2 SQIVND (reference sequence). This CDR3 has 15 amino acids. This clonotype was sampled from an adult in good health. The V call is TRBV19, the J call TRBJ1-6; the match to TRBD1 covers 7 bases. The specimen comprised peripheral blood, sampled on day 0 of AZD1222 vaccination. CDR3 loop: CASNPDRADNSPLHF. The CDR3 bases are TGTGCCAGTAACCCAGACAGGGCCGACAATTCACCCCTCCACTTT.